These T cell receptor beta chains were read from a single sample in a study of OX40 agonist ivuxolimab in advanced cancers. Data came from immunoSEQ multiplex PCR; TCRdb stores just in-frame clones and leaves some out. The table shows tens of thousands of clones, with approximately 92% occurring only once. This sample comprised CD4+ or CD8+ T cells sorted from blood, obtained in a trial of the OX40 agonist ivuxolimab. All receptors derive from an adult with an advanced solid tumor such as melanoma, head and neck, liver or kidney cancer. CDR3s include the opening cysteine and the closing phenylalanine or tryptophan. A D gene is named only where the DNA matches it firmly.

J gene	V gene	D gene	CDR3 protein
TRBJ2-7	TRBV18	NA	CASSLPGEQYF
TRBJ2-2	TRBV4-3	TRBD1	CASSQGTGNTGELFF
TRBJ1-2	TRBV11-2	TRBD1	CASSYGTGVSNYGYTF
TRBJ2-2	TRBV6-6	TRBD2	CASLRLAGGNTGELFF
TRBJ2-3	TRBV11-2	NA	CASSPRDSTDTQYF
TRBJ2-3	TRBV19	TRBD2	CASTVVGGIADTQYF
TRBJ2-3	TRBV5-1	TRBD1	CASSSTGGTDTQYF
TRBJ1-2	TRBV2	TRBD1	CASSVDRTGDRNGYTF
TRBJ1-1	TRBV4-2	TRBD1	CASSQGQVDPNTEAFF
TRBJ1-3	TRBV4-3	NA	CASSQTIRSGNTIYF
TRBJ1-1	TRBV5-1	NA	CASSLGPSGGGGGEAFF
TRBJ1-1	TRBV5-1	NA	CATGDFGGTEAFF
TRBJ2-2	TRBV4-1	TRBD1	CASSQEVNRGIGELFF
TRBJ2-1	TRBV7-9	NA	CASSLAHTRGDEQFF
TRBJ2-7	TRBV6-1	NA	CALLWGGEQYF
TRBJ1-4	TRBV5-4	TRBD1	CASSSDRGNEKLFF
TRBJ1-5	TRBV21-1	NA	CASSQEFSNQPQHF
TRBJ2-7	TRBV4-1	NA	CASSQEVGAGSYEQYF
TRBJ2-7	TRBV27	NA	CASSLGGLSYEQYF
TRBJ2-7	TRBV29-1	TRBD1	CSVGGQGAEFSYEQYF
TRBJ1-1	TRBV29-1	TRBD1	CSAAGDSMNTEAFF
TRBJ2-3	TRBV5-1	TRBD2	CASSLVVAGGDSTDTQYF
TRBJ1-3	TRBV6-6	NA	CASTRAGNTIYF
TRBJ2-1	TRBV4-1	NA	CASSQDGGESYNEQFF
TRBJ2-2	TRBV19	NA	CASNILQNTGELFF
TRBJ2-1	TRBV5-1	NA	CASSESPLGGEQFF
TRBJ1-1	TRBV11-2	NA	CASSNVVNTEAFF